This T cell receptor (beta chain) was sequenced in a study of control samples from healthy donors and cancer patients. This CDR3 has 17 residues. The germline CDR1 and CDR2 sequences are LGHNA and YNFKEQ. V lost 0 bases and J lost 6, with 20 bases in between. The protocol was immunoSEQ multiplex PCR, while the TCRdb copy is restricted to in-frame clones and leaves out a portion. Here the sample spans approximately 69,000 clones, roughly 90% being singletons. The rearrangement joins TRBV4-2 to TRBJ1-2; D is possibly TRBD1 (6 bases). The TCR originated in a man in his sixties with colorectal cancer. Sequencing was carried out using PBMCs. CDR3 amino acids: CASSQERLQGLFDGYTF. The CDR3 region has the DNA TGTGCCAGCAGCCAAGAAAGGCTTCAGGGGCTTTTTGATGGCTACACCTTC.